This TCR beta chain was sequenced for a study of CD8+ T cells in alopecia areata (dated by TCRdb to between 2018 and 2020). For context, the study as a whole: Treated patients were enrolled in an open-label pilot trial of oral tofacitinib at 5 to 10 mg twice daily for moderate-to-severe alopecia areata. Tofacitinib-treated patients had biopsies at baseline and at 4 and 24 weeks of treatment, with a later scalp biopsy in several patients. Patients stayed on tofacitinib for 6 to 18 months and then had 6 months of follow-up off drug so that delayed response and recurrence could be assessed. TCRbeta CDR3 regions were amplified by immunoSEQ multiplex PCR with 35 Vbeta forward and 13 Jbeta reverse primers. Scalp clonality was compared among normal scalp (n=4), patchy alopecia areata scalp (n=8), and alopecia totalis/universalis scalp (n=8). Scalp tissue and sorted CD4+ and CD8+ peripheral blood T cells from patchy and totalis/universalis alopecia areata patients and from healthy controls were covered by human TCRbeta sequencing. The RNA source kit depended on sample type: the PAXgene miRNA kit for fixed scalp, the miRNeasy kit for PBMCs, and the RNeasy kit for mouse skin. To study T cell clonal expansion in alopecia areata, the researchers applied high-throughput TCRbeta sequencing to both the C3H/HeJ mouse model and human patients. The study at large found these results: Compared with normal scalp, lesional scalp had higher clonality and more expanded CD8+ clones, particularly in alopecia totalis/universalis, a pattern that suggests antigenic drive. Shared TCR sequences between patients were less evident than in mice, which may be partly attributable to HLA diversity in the patient population. Unlike mouse skin, which is dominated by gammadelta T cells, normal human skin has resident alphabeta T cells that are also sequenced, and this complicates analysis of the scalp TCR repertoire.

The library was made by the immunoSEQ multiplex PCR assay. To provide template for TCR sequencing, every sample had RNA extracted and reverse transcribed into cDNA. First-strand cDNA was synthesized using SuperScript III with a 2:1 mix of oligo-dT and random hexamers. A synthetic immune receptor repertoire was used to assess amplification bias, and residual bias was removed computationally. In the paper's pipeline: Raw reads were preprocessed to remove errors, and CDR3 was defined according to IMGT conventions as the region from the conserved cysteine to phenylalanine. Clonality was computed by normalizing Shannon entropy by log2 of the number of productive unique TCRs and subtracting the result from 1. CD4 or CD8 identity of scalp clones was inferred by cross-referencing scalp TCRbeta sequences with sorted blood CD4 and CD8 repertoires. Entries here come from immuneACCESS through TCRdb and include only in-frame sequences with V and J called. Some clones fail to appear in such tables; in the studies checked, an unresolved V gene covers under half of the shortfall, and the cause of the remainder is unknown. V, J and clone size reflect that table, while D and trimming were determined from the DNA. The sample contains more than 200,000 clones, around 67% of them found a single time. Of the sample, roughly 1.2% falls within the top ten clones.

The time point label, as the study defines it: baseline before oral tofacitinib. Peripheral blood and lesional scalp punch biopsies were obtained from patients with alopecia areata. PBMCs were isolated by density centrifugation and stained for CD3, CD4 and CD8, and CD4+ and CD8+ T cells were sorted on a FACSAria. This clone has a handful of counts. What this receptor recognizes is not known. Base quality data are lacking; no much larger clone is found one base away. Between the V and J ends, shortened by 6 bases and 5 bases respectively, the junction contains 13 bases. From cysteine to phenylalanine, the CDR3 is 13 amino acids long. CDR3 DNA only is kept here, 39 bases in frame from base 1. From the germline V gene, CDR1 is ENHRY and CDR2 is SYGVKD.

This TCR was sampled from a human donor with alopecia areata. The source material was CD4+ T cells sorted from blood, sampled at week 0. This receptor chain uses TRBV10-3 and TRBJ1-1, and the D gene may be TRBD1, 6 bases matching. The nucleotide sequence reads TGTGCCATCAGGCCACAGGGAGGGACTGAAGCTTTCTTT. It encodes CAIRPQGGTEAFF.